A single sample gave rise to the 5 T cell receptor beta chains below, sequenced in a study of T cell changes during pregnancy in multiple sclerosis. Sequencing used immunoSEQ multiplex PCR; TCRdb keeps in-frame clones, though not all of them. Seen here are roughly 74,000 clones, 75% to 90% observed once, and the top ten hold approximately 3.5%. The material sequenced was peripheral blood, taken before pregnancy. Source of these receptors: a female donor with multiple sclerosis, enrolled in a pregnancy study.

The DNA of the CDR3 is TGTGCCAGCAGCTTATCAGCGGGGTACAATGAGCAGTTCTTC. This sequence encodes CASSLSAGYNEQFF. The genes are TRBV11-1 and TRBJ2-1; 7 bases are shared with TRBD2. The CDR3 is 14 residues long. Unmatched junction bases numbered 2, after V lost 2 bases and J lost 4 bases. CDR1 SGHAT and CDR2 FQDESV come from the germline V gene (reference sequence).

V gene TRBV5-4 combines with J gene TRBJ2-3, with 10 bases lining up with TRBD2. The CDR3 extends over 16 amino acids. Germline-derived CDR1 and CDR2 are SGHNT and YYREEE (reference sequence). Losses at the gene ends were 2 bases for V and 5 bases for J; bases not matched to a gene: 8. As DNA, the CDR3 is TGTGCCAGCAGCTTATGGAGAGCGGGAGGGATAGATACGCAGTATTTT. Translation: CASSLWRAGGIDTQYF.

This chain links TRBV11-2 with TRBJ2-7; 12 bases agree with TRBD2. Germline V gives CDR1 SGHAT, CDR2 FQNNGV. The CDR3 has 14 amino acids. With 5 bases clipped from V and 6 bases from J, the junction kept 5 bases outside the gene matches. CDR3 bases: TGTGCCAGCAGCCAACTAGCGGGAGGACTCGAGCAGTACTTC. It is translated as CASSQLAGGLEQYF. The variable domain in full, completed from reference TRBV11-2 and TRBJ2-7, reads EAGVAQSPRYKIIEKRQSVAFWCNPISGHATLYWYQQILGQGPKLLIQFQNNGVVDDSQLPKDRFSAERLKGVDSTLKIQPAKLEDSAVYLCASSQLAGGLEQYFGPGTRLTVT.

The V and J genes are TRBV30 and TRBJ2-5, with unresolved D. V was trimmed by 0 bases and J by 2 bases, leaving 4 bases between them. The germline gives CDR1 GTSNPN, CDR2 SVGIG (reference sequence). This CDR3 has 12 residues. CDR3 loop: CAWSVLQETQYF. The CDR3 coding sequence is TGTGCCTGGAGTGTCCTGCAAGAGACCCAGTACTTC.

In this sample, this clone turned up once. This chain connects TRBV12-5 to TRBJ1-5, with TRBD1 matching over 8 bases. This CDR3 comprises 17 residues. Germline V CDR1 and CDR2: LGHNT, FRNRAP. Trimming took 7 bases from V and 10 from J; bases not matched to a gene: 21. The CDR3 coding sequence is TGTGCTAGTGTATCAACTCAGGGGGCGCGAGCATTTCGCCCCCAGCATTTT. It is translated as CASVSTQGARAFRPQHF.